Listed below are T cell receptor beta chains from one sample, sequenced in a study of blood T cell repertoires in COVID-19. Generated by immunoSEQ multiplex PCR, the TCRdb table keeps only in-frame clones and is missing some. Of 250,000 or so clones listed, 86% are singletons. The sequenced material came from PBMCs or T cells enriched from blood (not recorded which). The receptors stem from a young woman who had recovered from COVID-19. Each CDR3 is given with its conserved first and last residue. A D gene is named only where the DNA matches it firmly. Clone size is given for some rows only: seen once, a few or many times, or a class if the clone is expanded.

d_gene | j_gene | abundance | v_gene | CDR3aa | CDR3nt
TRBD1 | TRBJ2-5 | - | TRBV5-4 | CASSWGQGLYQETQYF | TGTGCCAGCAGCTGGGGACAGGGCCTGTACCAAGAGACCCAGTACTTC
TRBD2 | TRBJ2-3 | - | TRBV19 | CASSISGAGAVTDTQYF | TGTGCCAGTAGTATAAGTGGAGCGGGAGCGGTCACAGATACGCAGTATTTT
TRBD2 | TRBJ2-1 | - | TRBV5-1 | CASSLRLAGGNEQFF | TGCGCCAGCAGCTTACGACTAGCGGGAGGCAATGAGCAGTTCTTC
- | TRBJ1-1 | - | TRBV5-1 | CASSKNRELGTEAFF | TGCGCCAGCAGCAAAAACAGGGAATTGGGCACTGAAGCTTTCTTT
- | TRBJ2-7 | - | TRBV4-3 | CASSQDHNSYEQYF | TGCGCCAGCAGCCAAGATCACAATTCCTACGAGCAGTACTTC
- | TRBJ2-7 | once | TRBV4-1 | CASSRGQIYEQYF | TGCGCCAGCAGCCGCGGACAGATCTACGAGCAGTACTTC
- | TRBJ1-1 | once | TRBV6-5 | CASSRGHEAFF | TGTGCCAGCAGCCGCGGACACGAAGCTTTCTTT
TRBD1 | TRBJ2-7 | - | TRBV7-9 | CASSSDRGRGYEQYF | TGTGCCAGCAGCTCTGACAGGGGGCGAGGGTACGAGCAGTACTTC
TRBD1 | TRBJ1-2 | - | TRBV12-5 | CASGLVRTGSTYGYTF | TGTGCTAGTGGTTTGGTACGGACAGGGAGCACCTATGGCTACACCTTC
- | TRBJ2-3 | - | TRBV28 | CASRWTAADTQYF | TGTGCCAGCAGGTGGACAGCGGCAGATACGCAGTATTTT
- | TRBJ1-1 | - | TRBV4-1 | CASSQSLSGTLGTEAFF | TGCGCCAGCAGCCAAAGCTTGTCCGGGACATTGGGGACTGAAGCTTTCTTT
- | TRBJ1-5 | few | TRBV9 | CASSVDPGLDQPQHF | TGTGCCAGCAGCGTAGATCCAGGGTTGGATCAGCCCCAGCATTTT
- | TRBJ1-2 | - | TRBV11-2 | CASSPDRNYNYGYTF | TGTGCCAGCAGCCCTGACAGGAACTATAACTATGGCTACACCTTC
TRBD1 | TRBJ1-6 | - | TRBV14 | CASSPYRDRVDSPLHF | TGTGCCAGCAGCCCATACCGGGACAGGGTCGATTCACCCCTCCACTTT
- | TRBJ2-2 | - | TRBV15 | CATSRGLDGVGELFF | TGTGCCACCAGCAGAGGATTAGATGGAGTCGGGGAGCTGTTTTTT
- | TRBJ2-4 | - | TRBV20-1 | CSASGKNIQYF | TGCAGTGCTAGCGGCAAAAACATTCAGTACTTC